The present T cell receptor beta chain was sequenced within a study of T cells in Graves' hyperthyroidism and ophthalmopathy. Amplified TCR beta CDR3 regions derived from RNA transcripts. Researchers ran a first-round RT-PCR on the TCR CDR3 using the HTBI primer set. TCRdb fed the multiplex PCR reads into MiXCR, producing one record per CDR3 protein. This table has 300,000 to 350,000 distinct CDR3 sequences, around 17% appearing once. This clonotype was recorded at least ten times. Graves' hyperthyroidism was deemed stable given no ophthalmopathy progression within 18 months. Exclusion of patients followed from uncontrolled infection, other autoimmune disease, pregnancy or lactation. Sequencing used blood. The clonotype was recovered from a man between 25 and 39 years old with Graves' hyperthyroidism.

The CDR3 reads CASSRPGQGTYEQYF. CDR3 coding DNA: TGTGCCAGCAGTCGGCCAGGACAGGGGACCTACGAGCAGTACTTC. The genes are TRBV28 and TRBJ2-7; 9 nucleotides match TRBD1. After removal of 5 bases from V and 2 bases from J, the junction contained 7 bases not matched to a gene. The germline CDR1 and CDR2 sequences are MDHEN and SYDVKM. There are 15 residues in the CDR3.